The clone carrying this T cell receptor (beta chain) was seen only a few times. The data are from a study of T-cell memory formation after mild COVID-19. TCRdb used MiXCR to reprocess the 5' RACE reads, holding one entry per CDR3 protein. The repertoire holds 250,000 to 300,000 distinct CDR3 sequences, with more than 15% as singletons. CDR1 and CDR2 from the germline V gene are SGDLS and YYNGEE. The CDR3 totals 15 residues. Trimming removed 0 bases from V and 5 bases from J, with 12 bases in between. The chain combines TRBV9 with TRBJ2-1; TRBD2 is a possible D gene (6 bases). The sequencing sample was made of PBMCs or a T cell subset sorted from them (not recorded which). The receptor was isolated from a man aged 18 to 30 who had mild COVID-19 (a few samples of this study predate the infection). Cell type and time point are not known. The CDR3 protein is CASSVVSGVHNEQFF. The CDR3 nucleotides are TGTGCCAGCAGCGTAGTTTCGGGGGTCCACAATGAGCAGTTCTTC.